These 23 T cell receptor beta chains came from one sample sequenced in a study of blood T cell repertoires in COVID-19. The method was immunoSEQ multiplex PCR; TCRdb's version includes in-frame clones alone and lacks a portion of them. The sample comprises some 200,000 clones, more than 65% of which are singletons, and 7% to 9% rests with the top ten. Sequenced input: PBMCs or T cells enriched from blood (not recorded which). Receptors originate from a man aged 40-49 years who had recovered from COVID-19.

The chain has TRBV2 and TRBJ1-4; D might be TRBD1 (5 bases). The V gene's germline CDR1 is SNHLY and CDR2 FYNNEI. V was clipped by 2 bases and J by 8 bases, with 18 bases between them. CDR3 length: 16 residues. The CDR3 here is CASSESRPGGGEKLFF. Written as DNA, the CDR3 is TGTGCCAGCAGTGAAAGTAGACCCGGGGGTGGCGAAAAACTGTTTTTT.

The chain carries TRBV24-1 and TRBJ1-5; D remains unclear. Looked up from germline, CDR1 is KGHDR and CDR2 is SFDVKD. Trimming removed 2 bases from V and 0 bases from J, with 7 bases in between. This CDR3 has 15 amino acids. This chain's CDR3 is CATSDSQVSNQPQHF. In nucleotides, the CDR3 is TGTGCCACCAGTGATTCCCAGGTTAGCAATCAGCCCCAGCATTTT.

The V call is TRBV4-1, the J call TRBJ1-1, with D perhaps TRBD1 (5 bases). CDR1 is MGHRA, CDR2 YSYEKL, per germline. The CDR3 has 14 residues. Trimming cost V 1 base and J 2 bases, with 8 bases left between them. The CDR3 DNA sequence: TGCGCCAGCAGCCAAGGACAGTCCAACACTGAAGCTTTCTTT. This translates into CASSQGQSNTEAFF.

This clone has just a few counts. This chain uses TRBV7-2 with TRBJ1-2; 9 nucleotides align to TRBD1. CDR3 size: 14 residues. The V and J ends lost 5 bases and 8 bases, in that order; junction bases with no gene match: 9. The V gene's germline CDR1 is SGHTA and CDR2 FQGNSA. In nucleotides, the CDR3 is TGTGCCAGCAGCAAAGGGGGGGGACAGGGAGGCTACACCTTC. This codes for CASSKGGGQGGYTF.

The rearrangement joins TRBV28 to TRBJ1-2; 9 nucleotides match TRBD1. Trimming at V came to 10 bases and at J to 7 bases, leaving 16 bases not matched to a gene. Germline CDR1 reads MDHEN; CDR2 reads SYDVKM. The CDR3 runs to 15 residues. The CDR3 is CATPRGQGGVGGYTF. CDR3 DNA sequence: TGTGCCACCCCGCGGGGACAGGGTGGAGTTGGTGGCTACACCTTC.

The rearrangement uses TRBV5-6 and TRBJ1-5; D is unclear. This CDR3 has 12 amino acids. CDR1 is SGHDT, CDR2 YYEEEE, per germline. V lost 7 bases and J lost 5, with 10 bases in between. The CDR3 spells CASPLRDQPQHF. In nucleotides, the CDR3 is TGTGCCAGCCCCCTGAGAGATCAGCCCCAGCATTTT.

The chain has TRBV2 and TRBJ1-2; perhaps TRBD1 as D (5 bases). V lost 3 bases and J lost 4, with 15 bases in between. Germline CDR1 and CDR2: SNHLY and FYNNEI. The CDR3 sequence is 15 residues long. CDR3 loop: CASSERGEGFYGYTF. The CDR3 nucleotides are TGTGCCAGCAGTGAGCGTGGGGAGGGGTTCTATGGCTACACCTTC.

A few counts support this clone. The chain carries TRBV6-5 and TRBJ1-5, with D perhaps TRBD1 (5 bases). The CDR3 is 15 amino acids. V lost 7 bases and J 6 bases, leaving 19 bases between the germline ends. The germline gives CDR1 MNHEY, CDR2 SVGAGI. This chain's CDR3 is CASKGARGYGQPQHF. DNA for the CDR3: TGTGCCAGCAAAGGGGCCCGGGGGTATGGTCAGCCCCAGCATTTT.

V usage is TRBV5-4 and J usage is TRBJ2-5; TRBD2 is a possible D gene (7 bases). The length of the CDR3 is 15 residues. Germline V CDR1 and CDR2: SGHNT, YYREEE (reference sequence). Trimming removed 2 bases at V and 4 bases at J, with 15 bases between. The CDR3 DNA reads as TGTGCCAGCAGCTTTAAGGGGGGGCGGAGAGAGACCCAGTACTTC. This sequence encodes CASSFKGGRRETQYF.

V usage is TRBV7-9 and J usage is TRBJ2-4; the match to TRBD1 covers 9 bases. With 5 bases clipped from V and 0 bases from J, the junction kept 8 bases outside the gene matches. The germline CDR1 and CDR2 sequences are SEHNR and FQNEAQ (reference sequence). CDR3 length: 17 residues. The CDR3: CASSPITGGLAKNIQYF. The CDR3 DNA reads TGTGCCAGCAGCCCCATAACAGGGGGCTTAGCCAAAAACATTCAGTACTTC.

J is TRBJ2-1 and V is TRBV27; the match to TRBD2 covers 8 bases. Germline loops: CDR1 MNHEY, CDR2 SMNVEV (reference sequence). With V trimmed by 7 bases and J by 0 bases, 8 bases remained unmatched. The CDR3 consists of 16 residues. This CDR3 is CASTGAGGRSYNEQFF. CDR3 in DNA: TGTGCCAGCACTGGGGCGGGGGGACGCTCCTACAATGAGCAGTTCTTC.

This clone was seen more than once but under ten times. The J gene is TRBJ2-2, the V gene TRBV7-9; D gene ambiguous. The CDR3 has 14 amino acids. The V end was cut by 5 bases, the J end by 4 bases, with 11 bases between. Germline assignment: CDR1 SEHNR and CDR2 FQNEAQ (reference sequence). The CDR3 loop is CASSIRRSTGELFF. The CDR3 DNA follows: TGTGCCAGCAGCATAAGACGGAGCACCGGGGAGCTGTTTTTT.

The chain couples TRBV14 to TRBJ1-2; a possible D gene is TRBD1 (5 bases). Trimming pared 3 bases from V and 2 bases from J, leaving 7 bases between. This CDR3 is built from 13 residues. Looked up from germline, CDR1 is SGHDN and CDR2 is FVKESK. DNA of the CDR3: TGTGCCAGCAGCCACCCAGGGAACTATGGCTACACCTTC. Its protein product is CASSHPGNYGYTF. The full variable domain, rest sourced from reference TRBV14 and TRBJ1-2, is EAGVTQFPSHSVIEKGQTVTLRCDPISGHDNLYWYRRVMGKEIKFLLHFVKESKQDESGMPNNRFLAERTGGTYSTLKVQPAELEDSGVYFCASSHPGNYGYTFGSGTRLTVV.

This clone has only one observation. The chain links TRBV2 to TRBJ2-7; 10 nucleotides agree with TRBD1. Germline CDR1 SNHLY, CDR2 FYNNEI. After removal of 7 bases from V and 4 bases from J, the junction contained 4 bases not matched to a gene. This CDR3 spans 13 amino acids. CDR3 bases: TGTGCCAGCAAGGACAGGGGGAGATACGAGCAGTACTTC. Translation: CASKDRGRYEQYF.

The genes are TRBV3-1 (or the pseudogene TRBV3-2) and TRBJ1-5, with D possibly being TRBD1 (5 bases). The CDR3 runs 12 residues. Between the trimmed V and J ends, which lost 1 base and 10 bases, there was a span of 8 bases. In germline, CDR1 is LGHDT, CDR2 YNNKEL (reference sequence). Here the CDR3 DNA reads TGTGCCAGCAGCCAAGCAGGGCTTCCCCAGCATTTT. Amino acid sequence: CASSQAGLPQHF.

V gene TRBV2 combines with J gene TRBJ2-7, with unresolved D. The CDR3 is made up of 14 amino acids. V was cut by 6 bases and J by 0 bases, with 12 bases left in between. Germline values: CDR1 SNHLY, CDR2 FYNNEI. In DNA form, the CDR3 reads TGTGCCAGCAGAACAGCACTGAACTCCTACGAGCAGTACTTC. Protein sequence: CASRTALNSYEQYF.

V gene TRBV7-2 combines with J gene TRBJ1-2; maybe TRBD1 (5 bases). There are 14 residues in the CDR3. Trimming removed 1 base at V and 6 bases at J, with 12 bases between. CDR1 is SGHTA, CDR2 FQGNSA, per germline. The CDR3 DNA reads TGTGCCAGCAGCTTAGTTTCAGGGTCACATGGCTACACCTTC. The encoded protein is CASSLVSGSHGYTF.

The rearrangement uses TRBV19 and TRBJ2-5, with a tentative D call TRBD2 (5 bases). Germline CDR1 LNHDA, CDR2 SQIVND (reference sequence). With 6 bases removed from V and 2 bases from J, the gap between germline ends came to 16 bases. The CDR3 consists of 15 residues. Here the CDR3 DNA reads TGTGCCAGTAGGTTAAGCGGTCTGGGGCAAGAGACCCAGTACTTC. Protein sequence: CASRLSGLGQETQYF.

There are a few counts of this clone. The rearrangement links TRBV24-1 to TRBJ2-2, with D perhaps TRBD2 (5 bases). The V end was cut by 7 bases, the J end by 2 bases, with 16 bases between. Germline V gene lookup returns CDR1 KGHDR and CDR2 SFDVKD. This CDR3 is built from 16 residues. The CDR3 loop is CATSATGVPNTGELFF. In DNA, the CDR3 is TGTGCCACCAGCGCAACCGGGGTTCCAAACACCGGGGAGCTGTTTTTT.

V and J are TRBV5-1 and TRBJ1-6; perhaps TRBD1 as D (6 bases). V was cut by 5 bases and J by 3 bases, with 12 bases left in between. The CDR3 runs to 15 residues. Germline assignment: CDR1 SGHRS and CDR2 YFSETQ. CDR3 coding DNA: TGCGCCAGCAGTCTGGGACAAAGCTATAATTCACCCCTCCACTTT. Translation: CASSLGQSYNSPLHF.

This clone came up many times. The chain has TRBV2 and TRBJ2-1; 9 bases match TRBD1. The CDR3 covers 15 residues. V gave up 4 bases and J gave up 8 bases; unmatched junction bases: 9. The germline V gene has CDR1 SNHLY and CDR2 FYNNEI. CDR3 sequence: CASSALGTGLDEQFF. The CDR3 DNA reads as TGTGCCAGCAGTGCGTTGGGGACAGGGCTGGATGAGCAGTTCTTC.

The CDR3 reads CASSQASGADTQYF. CDR3 in DNA: TGCGCCAGCAGCCAAGCCAGCGGGGCAGATACGCAGTATTTT. This chain uses TRBV4-3 with TRBJ2-3, with TRBD2 matching over 7 bases. Trimming took 1 base from V and 4 from J; bases not matched to a gene: 2. In germline, CDR1 is LGHNA, CDR2 YSLEER. The length of the CDR3 is 14 residues.

The CDR3 DNA reads as TGTGCCAGCAGCGTATTTCCTGGGGCTAGCGGCGACCTAACTAGCACAGATACGCAGTATTTT. This codes for CASSVFPGASGDLTSTDTQYF. This chain uses TRBV9 with TRBJ2-3, with 7 nucleotides matching TRBD2. The CDR3 has 21 residues. From germline, CDR1 is SGDLS and CDR2 YYNGEE. Trimming at V came to 1 base and at J to 0 bases, leaving 20 bases not matched to a gene.